These 5 T cell receptor beta chains came from one sample sequenced in a study of beta chain features in type 1 diabetes. Investigators reverse transcribed all isolated RNA, so they sequenced expressed TCRB transcripts. Sequencing was performed with immunoSEQ multiplex PCR; in TCRdb, only in-frame clones are kept and a portion is missing. The table includes approximately 330,000 clones, approximately 11% detected once. Sequencing was carried out using naive CD4+ T cells from blood. Receptors were obtained from a woman aged 25 to 39 in good health.

This rearrangement joins TRBV15 to TRBJ2-4; D is ambiguous. The CDR3 is made up of 14 amino acids. V dropped 3 bases and J dropped 5 bases, with 11 bases sitting between them. Germline CDR1 and CDR2: LNHNV and YYDKDF (reference sequence). Here the CDR3 reads CATSRPHPENIQYF. In DNA form, the CDR3 reads TGTGCCACCAGCAGGCCCCACCCGGAAAACATTCAGTACTTC.

A few counts support this clone. This chain uses TRBV27 with TRBJ1-4, with D perhaps TRBD1 (6 bases). Germline assignment: CDR1 MNHEY and CDR2 SMNVEV (reference sequence). CDR3 length equals 15 residues. V was shortened by 6 bases and J by 6 bases, with 17 bases between the two germline ends. The CDR3 region is CASRSFRDTHEKLFF. The CDR3 DNA reads TGTGCCAGCAGGAGTTTCAGGGACACCCATGAAAAACTGTTTTTT.

The gene calls are TRBV27 and TRBJ1-3; 8 bases line up with TRBD1. With 6 bases clipped from V and 3 bases from J, the junction kept 4 bases outside the gene matches. From germline, CDR1 is MNHEY and CDR2 SMNVEV (reference sequence). The CDR3 contains 14 residues. In DNA form, the CDR3 reads TGTGCCAGCAGCGCCAGGGGGCTTGGAAACACCATATATTTT. It translates to CASSARGLGNTIYF.

This clone came up a few times. The genes are TRBV7-9 and TRBJ2-3; weak D call: TRBD2 (6 bases). The CDR3 has 12 residues. Germline CDR1 is SEHNR and CDR2 is FQNEAQ (reference sequence). Trimming pared 4 bases from V and 7 bases from J, leaving 9 bases between. CDR3 protein: CASSSTSYTQYF. DNA for the CDR3: TGTGCCAGCAGCTCTACTAGCTATACGCAGTATTTT.

The J gene is TRBJ1-2, the V gene TRBV7-3; D gene uncertain. Germline-derived CDR1 and CDR2 are SGHTA and FQGTGA. This CDR3 is built from 13 residues. V lost 2 bases and J 5 bases, leaving 9 bases between the germline ends. CDR3 sequence reads: CASSLAGGYGYTF. The CDR3 DNA sequence: TGTGCCAGCAGCTTAGCCGGAGGATATGGCTACACCTTC.